This entry features one T cell receptor beta chain sequence. This clone was detected only a few times. It has no known antigen specificity. Base qualities are not provided; no much larger clone lies one nucleotide away. This entry belongs to a study of OX40 agonist ivuxolimab in advanced cancers. Background on the whole study: The costimulatory receptor OX40 (CD134) was targeted by ivuxolimab, a fully human IgG2 agonistic monoclonal antibody. Among the roughly 50 dose-escalation patients, approximately 20 had hepatocellular carcinoma, approximately 15 melanoma, 9 renal cell carcinoma and 9 head and neck cancer. Partial responses were achieved by three dose-escalation patients, of whom one had hepatocellular carcinoma and two had cutaneous melanoma. The monotherapy dose-escalation portion (N = 52 patients) of the phase I ivuxolimab trial is reported in the paper. The point of sequencing TCRbeta in the periphery was to test whether ivuxolimab changed TCR sequence diversity and drove clonal T-cell expansion. Prior anti-PD-1, anti-PD-L1 or anti-CTLA-4 therapy was permitted, and approximately 39% of dose-escalation patients had received checkpoint inhibitors. Intravenous ivuxolimab was administered to patients every 2 weeks at six dose levels: 0.01, 0.1, 0.3, 1.5, 3 and 10 mg/kg. In the dose-escalation cohort, around four fifths of patients were male, and the mean age was 60 years with a range of roughly 20 to 80. Broad study findings and their caveats: At doses of 0.1 to 3.0 mg/kg, clonal expansion of both CD4+ and CD8+ blood T cells was observed from baseline to week 6. In partial responders in the 0.1-3.0 mg/kg groups, normalized peripheral clonal expansion was found to be among the lowest, especially among CD8+ T cells. After ivuxolimab, expanded clones were on average more numerous among CD8+ T cells than among CD4+ T cells. Which antigens the clonally expanded peripheral T cells were specific for was not determined. Low levels of normalized T-cell clonal expansion were also shown by some nonresponding patients.

Taken from the germline V gene, the CDR1 and CDR2 loops are SGHNT and YENEEA. Clipping removes 5 bases from V and 4 bases from J, with 6 as the unmatched junction base count. The CDR3 goes from the cysteine to the phenylalanine over 15 residues. Only the CDR3 region is kept as DNA, spanning 45 bases read in frame from base 1. To sequence the TCRbeta CDR3 region, genomic DNA was isolated from the sorted cells. The immunoSEQ Assay was used for sequencing of TCRbeta CDR3 regions. In TCRdb, the immuneACCESS table is reduced to in-frame sequences with V and J assigned. These tables do not hold every clone; where another copy was compared, an unresolved V gene accounts for under half, and the others remain unexplained. In this sample the table shows about 55,000 clones, 88% of which occur a single time. The top ten constitute approximately 7% of the sample. Patients with a history of autoimmune disease or receiving systemic immunosuppression were excluded from the trial. Peripheral blood for TCR sequencing was drawn from every dose cohort at baseline, at cycle 4 day 1 and at cycle 7 day 1. The samples were drawn from a first-in-human, open-label, multicenter phase I dose-escalation trial of ivuxolimab. The trial enrolled adults with locally advanced or metastatic head and neck squamous cell, hepatocellular, melanoma or renal cell carcinoma. CD4+ and CD8+ T cells were sorted separately from peripheral blood before TCR sequencing.

This TCR was recovered from an adult with an advanced solid tumor such as melanoma, head and neck, liver or kidney cancer. This specimen consisted of CD4+ or CD8+ T cells sorted from blood, obtained in a trial of the OX40 agonist ivuxolimab. Rearrangement joined TRBV11-3 to TRBJ1-3, and 9 bases in between align with TRBD1. The CDR3 region: CASSPGQGPGNTIYF. At the DNA level, the sequence is TGTGCCAGCAGCCCCGGACAGGGGCCAGGAAACACCATATATTTT. Reference TRBV11-3 and TRBJ1-3 proteins supply the regions before and after the CDR3; the full variable domain is: EAGVVQSPRYKIIEKKQPVAFWCNPISGHNTLYWYLQNLGQGPELLIRYENEEAVDDSQLPKDRFSAERLKGVDSTLKIQPAELGDSAVYLCASSPGQGPGNTIYFGEGSWLTVV.